Below, 3 T cell receptor beta chains from the same sample are listed, as sequenced in a study of T cells in women clearing cervical HPV infection. Data came from immunoSEQ multiplex PCR; TCRdb stores just in-frame clones and leaves some out. Its clone listing holds tens of thousands of clones. The sequenced sample consisted of blood buffy coat. The receptors shown here come from a woman aged 18-70 years with a cervical HPV16 infection that either progressed to CIN3+ or cleared (not recorded which).

Comments on this clone: The read halts 3 residues ahead of the CDR3 end, with the missing end drawn from the germline J gene. The chain couples TRBV19 to TRBJ2-4; D gene uncertain. The CDR3 runs to 13 residues. Germline CDR1 and CDR2: LNHDA and SQIVND (reference sequence). The DNA read from the CDR3 is TGTGCCAGTAGTATAACTGAGAACTATGGT. Its translation: CASSITENYG. The whole CDR3 protein reads CASSITENYGQYF.

As to this clone: Read sequence stops 3 residues before the CDR3 end, and the germline J gene provides the missing end. The chain uses TRBV5-1 and TRBJ2-1, with 11 nucleotides matching TRBD2. CDR1 is SGHRS, CDR2 YFSETQ, per germline. J was trimmed by 8 bases and V by 0 bases; bases with no gene match: 7. The CDR3 is made up of 16 amino acids. The CDR3 loop reads CASSLDVAGGRDEQFF. The CDR3 bases that were read are TGCGCCAGCAGCTTGGATGTAGCGGGGGGGCGGGATGAG.

On this clone: The CDR3 end is not reached by the read, which stops 3 residues before it; the germline J gene fills it in. The chain has TRBV4-1 and TRBJ2-1, with D perhaps TRBD2 (6 bases). This CDR3 comprises 16 residues. Germline assignment: CDR1 MGHRA and CDR2 YSYEKL. V shed 3 bases and J shed 3 bases, with 15 bases lying between them. Incomplete CDR3 DNA: TGCGCCAGCAGCCACCCAGGGACTGTCCTCTACAATGAG. It yields the protein CASSHPGTVLYNE. The CDR3 as a whole reads CASSHPGTVLYNEQFF.